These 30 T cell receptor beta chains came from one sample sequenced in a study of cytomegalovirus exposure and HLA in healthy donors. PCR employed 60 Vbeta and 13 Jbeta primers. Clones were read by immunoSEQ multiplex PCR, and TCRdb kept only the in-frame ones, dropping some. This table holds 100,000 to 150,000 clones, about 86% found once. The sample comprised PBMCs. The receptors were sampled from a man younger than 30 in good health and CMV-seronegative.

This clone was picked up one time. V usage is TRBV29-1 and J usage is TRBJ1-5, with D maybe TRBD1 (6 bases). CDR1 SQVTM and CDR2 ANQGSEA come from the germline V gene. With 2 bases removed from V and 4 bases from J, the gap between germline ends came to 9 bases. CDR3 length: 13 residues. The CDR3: CSVELGANQPQHF. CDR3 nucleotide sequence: TGCAGCGTTGAACTGGGGGCGAATCAGCCCCAGCATTTT.

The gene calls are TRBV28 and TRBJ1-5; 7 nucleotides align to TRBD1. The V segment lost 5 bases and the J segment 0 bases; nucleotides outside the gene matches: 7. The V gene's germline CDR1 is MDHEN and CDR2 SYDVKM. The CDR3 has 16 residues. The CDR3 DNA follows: TGTGCCAGCAGTCCCGGGACAGTGTATAGCAATCAGCCCCAGCATTTT. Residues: CASSPGTVYSNQPQHF.

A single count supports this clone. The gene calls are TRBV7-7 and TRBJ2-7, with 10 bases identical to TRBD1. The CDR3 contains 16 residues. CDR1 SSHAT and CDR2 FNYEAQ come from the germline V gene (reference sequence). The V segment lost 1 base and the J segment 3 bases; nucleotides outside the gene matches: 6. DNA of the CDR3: TGTGCCAGCAGCTTAGGACAGGGGGCACCCCTCTACGAGCAGTACTTC. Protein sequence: CASSLGQGAPLYEQYF.

CDR3 nucleotides: TGTGCCAGCAGCCACAGACTAGCGGGGGGATCCTACAATGAGCAGTTCTTC. It translates to CASSHRLAGGSYNEQFF. This rearrangement joins TRBV2 to TRBJ2-1; TRBD2 agrees at 13 bases. The V gene's germline CDR1 is SNHLY and CDR2 FYNNEI. V trimming: 6 bases; J trimming: 1 base; junction bases outside the gene matches: 6. This CDR3 is 17 amino acids long.

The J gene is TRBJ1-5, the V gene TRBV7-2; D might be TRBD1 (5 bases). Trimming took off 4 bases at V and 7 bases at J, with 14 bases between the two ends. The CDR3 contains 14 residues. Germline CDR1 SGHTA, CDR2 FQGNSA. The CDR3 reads CASSSAPWGQPQHF. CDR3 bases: TGTGCCAGCAGCTCCGCACCGTGGGGCCAGCCCCAGCATTTT.

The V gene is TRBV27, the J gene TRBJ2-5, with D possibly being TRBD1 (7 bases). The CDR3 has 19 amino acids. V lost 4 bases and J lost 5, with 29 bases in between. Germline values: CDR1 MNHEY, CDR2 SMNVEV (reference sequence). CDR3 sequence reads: CASSSPRRGQPTDGETQYF. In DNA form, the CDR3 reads TGTGCCAGCAGTTCCCCCCGGAGGGGACAGCCAACGGACGGTGAGACCCAGTACTTC.

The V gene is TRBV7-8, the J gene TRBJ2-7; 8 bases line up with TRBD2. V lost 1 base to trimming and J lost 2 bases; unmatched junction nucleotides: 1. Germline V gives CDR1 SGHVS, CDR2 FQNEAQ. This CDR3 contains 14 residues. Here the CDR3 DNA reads TGTGCCAGCAGCTTAGGGGGACTAGCCTACGAGCAGTACTTC. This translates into CASSLGGLAYEQYF.

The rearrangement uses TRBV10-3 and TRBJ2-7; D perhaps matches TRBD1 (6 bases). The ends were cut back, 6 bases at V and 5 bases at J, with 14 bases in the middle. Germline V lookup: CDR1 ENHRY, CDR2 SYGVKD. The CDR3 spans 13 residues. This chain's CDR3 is CAISRTGNHEQYF. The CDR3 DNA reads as TGTGCCATCAGCCGTACAGGGAACCACGAGCAGTACTTC.

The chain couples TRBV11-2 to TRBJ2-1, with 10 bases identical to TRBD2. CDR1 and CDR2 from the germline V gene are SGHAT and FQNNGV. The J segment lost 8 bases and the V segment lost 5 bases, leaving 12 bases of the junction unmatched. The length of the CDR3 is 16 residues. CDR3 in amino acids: CASSQTYSGGADEQFF. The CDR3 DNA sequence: TGTGCCAGCAGCCAGACCTACAGCGGGGGGGCAGATGAGCAGTTCTTC.

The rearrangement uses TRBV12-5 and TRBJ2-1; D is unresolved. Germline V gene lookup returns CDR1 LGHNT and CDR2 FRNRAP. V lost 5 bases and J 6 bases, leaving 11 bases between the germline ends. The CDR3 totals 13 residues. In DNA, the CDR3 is TGTGCTAGTGGTCCCCTAGTCGGCAATGAGCAGTTCTTC. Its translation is CASGPLVGNEQFF.

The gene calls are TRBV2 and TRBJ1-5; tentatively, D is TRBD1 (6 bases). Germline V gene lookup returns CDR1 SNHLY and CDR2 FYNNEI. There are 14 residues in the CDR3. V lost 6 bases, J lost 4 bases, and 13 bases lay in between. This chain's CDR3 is CASSQGQRNQPQHF. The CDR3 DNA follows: TGTGCCAGCAGCCAGGGGCAGAGGAATCAGCCCCAGCATTTT.

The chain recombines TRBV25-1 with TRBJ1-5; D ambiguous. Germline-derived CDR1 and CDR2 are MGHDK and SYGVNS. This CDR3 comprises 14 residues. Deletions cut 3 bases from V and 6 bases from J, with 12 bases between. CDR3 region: CASSEGGRRQPQHF. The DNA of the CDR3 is TGTGCCAGCAGTGAGGGAGGCAGGCGTCAGCCCCAGCATTTT.

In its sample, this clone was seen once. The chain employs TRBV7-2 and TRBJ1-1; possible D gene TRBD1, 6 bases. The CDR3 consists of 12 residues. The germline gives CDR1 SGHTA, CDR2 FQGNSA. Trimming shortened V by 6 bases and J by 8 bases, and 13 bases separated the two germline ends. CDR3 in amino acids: CASRRQVGEAFF. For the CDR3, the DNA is TGTGCCAGCAGAAGACAGGTCGGGGAAGCTTTCTTT.

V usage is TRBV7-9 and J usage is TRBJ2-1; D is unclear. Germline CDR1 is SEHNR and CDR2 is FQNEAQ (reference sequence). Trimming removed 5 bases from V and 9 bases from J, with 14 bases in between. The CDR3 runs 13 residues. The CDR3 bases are TGTGCCAGCAGCCCCCGGGTGACGCTTGAGCAGTTCTTC. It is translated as CASSPRVTLEQFF.

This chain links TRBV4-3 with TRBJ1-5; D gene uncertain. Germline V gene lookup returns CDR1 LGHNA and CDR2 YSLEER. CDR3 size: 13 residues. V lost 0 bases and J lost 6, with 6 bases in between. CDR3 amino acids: CASSQDPGQPQHF. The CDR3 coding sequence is TGCGCCAGCAGCCAAGATCCGGGTCAGCCCCAGCATTTT.

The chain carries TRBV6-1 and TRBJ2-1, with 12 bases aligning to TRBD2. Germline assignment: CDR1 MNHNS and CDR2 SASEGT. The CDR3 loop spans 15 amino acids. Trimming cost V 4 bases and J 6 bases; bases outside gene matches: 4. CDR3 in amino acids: CASSVASGGANEQFF. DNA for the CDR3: TGTGCCAGCAGTGTCGCTAGCGGGGGGGCCAATGAGCAGTTCTTC.

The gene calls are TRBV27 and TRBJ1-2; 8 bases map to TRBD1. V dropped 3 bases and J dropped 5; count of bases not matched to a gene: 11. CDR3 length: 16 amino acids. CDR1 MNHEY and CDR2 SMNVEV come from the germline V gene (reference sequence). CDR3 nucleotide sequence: TGTGCCAGCAGTTTTCAAAAATCGGACAGGGCTTATGGCTACACCTTC. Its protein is CASSFQKSDRAYGYTF.

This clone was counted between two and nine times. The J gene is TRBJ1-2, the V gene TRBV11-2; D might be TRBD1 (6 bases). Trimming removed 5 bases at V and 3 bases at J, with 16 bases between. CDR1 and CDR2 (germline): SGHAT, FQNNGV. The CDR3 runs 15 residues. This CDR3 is CASSQVHRVDYGYTF. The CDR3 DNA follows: TGTGCCAGCAGCCAAGTGCACAGGGTGGACTATGGCTACACCTTC.

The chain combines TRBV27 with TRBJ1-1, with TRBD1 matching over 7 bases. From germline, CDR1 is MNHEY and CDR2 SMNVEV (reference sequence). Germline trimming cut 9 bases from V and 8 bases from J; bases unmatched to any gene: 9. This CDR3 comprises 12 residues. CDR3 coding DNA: TGTGCCAGTACTACCGGGACAGACGAAGCTTTCTTT. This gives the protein CASTTGTDEAFF.

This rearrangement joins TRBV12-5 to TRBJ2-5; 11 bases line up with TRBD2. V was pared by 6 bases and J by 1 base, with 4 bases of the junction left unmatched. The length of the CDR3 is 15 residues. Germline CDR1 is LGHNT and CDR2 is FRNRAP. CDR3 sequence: CASGTGTSGQETQYF. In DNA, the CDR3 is TGTGCTAGTGGGACCGGGACTAGCGGCCAAGAGACCCAGTACTTC.

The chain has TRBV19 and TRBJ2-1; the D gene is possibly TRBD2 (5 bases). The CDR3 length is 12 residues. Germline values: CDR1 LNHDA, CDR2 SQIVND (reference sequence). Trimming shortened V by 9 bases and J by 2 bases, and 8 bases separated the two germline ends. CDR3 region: CASSGTYNEQFF. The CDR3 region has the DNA TGTGCCAGCTCCGGGACCTACAATGAGCAGTTCTTC.

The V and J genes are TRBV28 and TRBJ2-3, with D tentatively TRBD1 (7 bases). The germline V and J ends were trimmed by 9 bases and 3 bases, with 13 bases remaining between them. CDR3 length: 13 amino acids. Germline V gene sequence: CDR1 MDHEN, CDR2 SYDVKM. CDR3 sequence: CASWTGLTDTQYF. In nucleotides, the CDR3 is TGTGCCAGTTGGACAGGACTAACAGATACGCAGTATTTT.

The CDR3 region is CASSPAGFHEQYF. In DNA, the CDR3 is TGTGCCAGCAGCCCCGCAGGCTTCCACGAGCAGTACTTC. This rearrangement joins TRBV7-9 to TRBJ2-7; D ambiguous. Germline CDR1 and CDR2: SEHNR and FQNEAQ (reference sequence). This CDR3 has 13 residues. V was trimmed by 5 bases and J by 5 bases, leaving 13 bases between them.

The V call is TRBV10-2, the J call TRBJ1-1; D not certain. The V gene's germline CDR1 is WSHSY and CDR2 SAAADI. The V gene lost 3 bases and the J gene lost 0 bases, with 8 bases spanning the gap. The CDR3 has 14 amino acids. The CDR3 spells CASSEGRLNTEAFF. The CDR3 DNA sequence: TGCGCCAGCAGTGAAGGCAGGCTGAACACTGAAGCTTTCTTT.

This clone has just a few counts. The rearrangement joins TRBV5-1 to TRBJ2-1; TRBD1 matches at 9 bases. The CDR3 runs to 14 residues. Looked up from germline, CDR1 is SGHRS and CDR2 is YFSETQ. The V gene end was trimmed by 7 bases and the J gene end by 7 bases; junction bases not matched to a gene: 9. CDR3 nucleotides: TGCGCCAGCGCCCTTGGGACAGGGTGGAATGAGCAGTTCTTC. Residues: CASALGTGWNEQFF.

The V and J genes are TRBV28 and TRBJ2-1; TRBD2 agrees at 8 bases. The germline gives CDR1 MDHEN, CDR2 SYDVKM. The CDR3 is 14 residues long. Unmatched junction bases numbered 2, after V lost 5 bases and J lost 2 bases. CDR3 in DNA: TGTGCCAGCAGTAGACTAGCGCCCTACAATGAGCAGTTCTTC. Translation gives CASSRLAPYNEQFF.

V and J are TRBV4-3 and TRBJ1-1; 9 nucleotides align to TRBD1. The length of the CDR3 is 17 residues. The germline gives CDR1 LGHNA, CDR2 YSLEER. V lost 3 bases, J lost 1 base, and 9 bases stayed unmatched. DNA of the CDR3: TGCGCCAGCAGCCACCCCAGGACAGGGGCCAGGAACACTGAAGCTTTCTTT. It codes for CASSHPRTGARNTEAFF.

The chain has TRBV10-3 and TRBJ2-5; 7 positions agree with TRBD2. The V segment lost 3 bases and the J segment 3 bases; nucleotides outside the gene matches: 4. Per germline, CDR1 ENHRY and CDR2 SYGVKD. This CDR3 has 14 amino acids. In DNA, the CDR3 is TGTGCCATCAGTGATGGGGGGGGAAAAGAGACCCAGTACTTC. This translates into CAISDGGGKETQYF.

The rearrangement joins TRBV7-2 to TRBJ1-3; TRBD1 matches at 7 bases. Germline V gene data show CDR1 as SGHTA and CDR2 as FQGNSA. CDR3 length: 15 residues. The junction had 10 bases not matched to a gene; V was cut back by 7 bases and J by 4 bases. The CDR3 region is CASTGDRAAGNTIYF. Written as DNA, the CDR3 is TGTGCCAGCACCGGCGACAGGGCGGCCGGAAACACCATATATTTT.

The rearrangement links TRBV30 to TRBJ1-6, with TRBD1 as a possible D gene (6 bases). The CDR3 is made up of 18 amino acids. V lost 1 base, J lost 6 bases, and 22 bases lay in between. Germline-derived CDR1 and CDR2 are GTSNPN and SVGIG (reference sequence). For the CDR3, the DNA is TGTGCCTGGAGTGGGGGACAATTAAGCTCGGGACGTAATTCACCCCTCCACTTT. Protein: CAWSGGQLSSGRNSPLHF.